Listed here are 27 T cell receptor beta chains from one sample, sequenced in a study of blood T cell repertoires in COVID-19. Here immunoSEQ multiplex PCR was the method, and the copy in TCRdb shows in-frame clones only, minus some. The data show roughly 240,000 clones, around 87% seen once. The sample taken for sequencing was peripheral blood. Receptors originate from a woman in her thirties who had recovered from COVID-19.

This chain uses TRBV20-1 with TRBJ1-2; 8 bases align to TRBD1. V dropped 3 bases and J dropped 7; count of bases not matched to a gene: 4. The germline CDR1 and CDR2 sequences are DFQATT and SNEGSKA (reference sequence). The CDR3 consists of 12 residues. The CDR3 coding sequence is TGCAGTGCTAGTCAGGGGGCGGTTGGCTACACCTTC. Its protein product is CSASQGAVGYTF.

A note on this clone: The identical CDR3 is also encoded by other nucleotide sequences in the sample. The V gene is TRBV12-3 or TRBV12-4, the J gene TRBJ2-7; D perhaps matches TRBD1 (5 bases). V lost 5 bases to trimming and J lost 3 bases, with 5 bases between them. There are 11 residues in the CDR3. CDR3 region: CASSQGYEQYF. The CDR3 region has the DNA TGTGCCAGCAGTCAGGGCTACGAGCAGTACTTC.

The chain is built from TRBV19 and TRBJ1-4, with 10 positions matching TRBD1. The CDR3 has 17 residues. Per the germline V gene, CDR1 is LNHDA and CDR2 is SQIVND (reference sequence). After removal of 4 bases from V and 0 bases from J, the junction contained 5 bases not matched to a gene. CDR3 in amino acids: CASSTGTGETTNEKLFF. CDR3 in DNA: TGTGCCAGTAGTACCGGGACAGGGGAAACAACTAATGAAAAACTGTTTTTT.

The chain joins TRBV27 to TRBJ2-1; TRBD2 matches 7 bases. The CDR3 length is 16 residues. The trim removed 0 bases at V and 4 bases at J, leaving 6 bases unmatched. Germline V CDR1 and CDR2: MNHEY, SMNVEV (reference sequence). The CDR3 bases are TGTGCCAGCAGTTTATCGCTCGGCGGGGGATACAATGAGCAGTTCTTC. Translated: CASSLSLGGGYNEQFF.

This clone was detected a few times. The chain links TRBV28 to TRBJ2-7; 10 bases align to TRBD1. The V gene end was trimmed by 8 bases and the J gene end by 6 bases; junction bases not matched to a gene: 4. The CDR3 sequence is 12 residues long. Germline V CDR1 and CDR2: MDHEN, SYDVKM. DNA of the CDR3: TGTGCCAGCCGACAGGGGGCTGGCGAGCAGTACTTC. This codes for CASRQGAGEQYF.

This clone was observed a single time. The chain is built from TRBV4-3 and TRBJ2-7; TRBD1 agrees at 10 bases. The germline gives CDR1 LGHNA, CDR2 YSLEER. CDR3 length equals 14 residues. After removal of 0 bases from V and 4 bases from J, the junction contained 0 bases not matched to a gene. DNA for the CDR3: TGCGCCAGCAGCCAAGAGGACAGGGGGTACGAGCAGTACTTC. This gives the protein CASSQEDRGYEQYF.

The genes are TRBV6-1 and TRBJ2-7; maybe TRBD2 (6 bases). The germline V gene encodes CDR1 MNHNS and CDR2 SASEGT. The CDR3 loop spans 16 amino acids. The V and J ends lost 4 bases and 3 bases respectively, with 19 bases between them. This CDR3 reads CASSGRENQWNYEQYF. The CDR3 nucleotides are TGTGCCAGCAGTGGGAGGGAAAATCAATGGAACTACGAGCAGTACTTC.

The chain carries TRBV7-9 and TRBJ1-2; 9 bases align to TRBD1. The CDR3 is made up of 12 amino acids. J gave up 8 bases and V 5 bases, and 3 bases lay outside the gene matches. Germline loops: CDR1 SEHNR, CDR2 FQNEAQ (reference sequence). The CDR3 DNA reads TGTGCCAGCAGCCTCGGACAGGGGGGCTACACCTTC. It translates to CASSLGQGGYTF.

This clone came up once. The chain carries TRBV9 and TRBJ2-5; the match to TRBD2 covers 9 bases. Trimming at V came to 4 bases and at J to 3 bases, leaving 7 bases not matched to a gene. There are 15 residues in the CDR3. Per germline, CDR1 SGDLS and CDR2 YYNGEE. Here the CDR3 reads CASSRGGAGEETQYF. CDR3 nucleotides: TGTGCCAGCAGCCGCGGGGGGGCTGGGGAAGAGACCCAGTACTTC.

This chain uses TRBV5-4 with TRBJ2-5; 10 bases map to TRBD2. This CDR3 has 15 residues. Germline V lookup: CDR1 SGHNT, CDR2 YYREEE (reference sequence). V was clipped by 8 bases and J by 4 bases; unmatched bases: 11. The CDR3 reads CASPLSGGARETQYF. CDR3 DNA: TGTGCCAGTCCTCTGAGCGGGGGGGCCAGAGAGACCCAGTACTTC.

A word on this clone: Sequence at one end of the junction differs from germline and may be a read error. The V call is TRBV27, the J call TRBJ1-2; a possible D gene is TRBD1 (6 bases). The CDR3 has 15 residues. The germline V gene encodes CDR1 MNHEY and CDR2 SMNVEV (reference sequence). CDR3: CASSLSPGVQTGYTF. CDR3 bases: TGTGCCAGCAGTCTATCACCAGGGGTTCAAACGGGCTACACCTTC.

This chain links TRBV5-6 with TRBJ2-3; D perhaps matches TRBD2 (7 bases). The germline gives CDR1 SGHDT, CDR2 YYEEEE. V dropped 5 bases and J dropped 4 bases, with 14 bases sitting between them. This CDR3 has 14 amino acids. The CDR3 loop reads CASSRGGAPDTQYF. In DNA, the CDR3 is TGTGCCAGCAGTAGGGGGGGGGCCCCAGATACGCAGTATTTT.

In regard to this clone: A read error may account for a junction end that differs from germline. V and J are TRBV19 and TRBJ2-3; a weak D match, TRBD1 (5 bases). The germline CDR1 and CDR2 sequences are LNHDA and SQIVND (reference sequence). This CDR3 has 14 residues. This chain's CDR3 is CASSPRTSKDTQYF. CDR3 DNA: TGTGCCAGTAGTCCTCGGACAAGCAAAGATACGCAGTATTTT.

The CDR3 sequence: CASSERRGGGLYNEQFF. CDR3 nucleotides: TGTGCCAGCAGTGAACGGAGGGGCGGGGGGCTCTACAATGAGCAGTTCTTC. The chain is built from TRBV25-1 and TRBJ2-1; 8 bases are shared with TRBD2. Germline lookup yields CDR1 MGHDK and CDR2 SYGVNS. The CDR3 runs to 17 residues. The V gene end was trimmed by 2 bases and the J gene end by 3 bases; junction bases not matched to a gene: 9.

The chain uses TRBV27 and TRBJ1-1; tentatively, D is TRBD1 (6 bases). Trimming pared 1 base from V and 0 bases from J, leaving 15 bases between. CDR3 length: 17 residues. Looked up from germline, CDR1 is MNHEY and CDR2 is SMNVEV (reference sequence). This CDR3 reads CASSLWGHRQLNTEAFF. The CDR3, as DNA: TGTGCCAGCAGTTTATGGGGACATCGACAGTTGAACACTGAAGCTTTCTTT.

This chain connects TRBV2 to TRBJ1-6, with D maybe TRBD1 (5 bases). Germline V gives CDR1 SNHLY, CDR2 FYNNEI. V was pared by 4 bases and J by 9 bases, with 13 bases between. The CDR3 has 14 amino acids. In DNA form, the CDR3 reads TGTGCCAGCAGTGCTCCTGAAAGGGGTTCACCCCTCCACTTT. Translated: CASSAPERGSPLHF.

The chain is built from TRBV5-6 and TRBJ2-5, with TRBD1 matching 9 bases. This CDR3 has 15 amino acids. The V and J ends lost 4 bases and 3 bases, in that order; junction bases with no gene match: 7. CDR1 is SGHDT, CDR2 YYEEEE, per germline. The CDR3 nucleotides are TGTGCCAGCAGCGCCGCAGGACAGGGGAAAGAGACCCAGTACTTC. Its translation is CASSAAGQGKETQYF.

The chain couples TRBV5-6 to TRBJ2-4, with D possibly matching TRBD1 (6 bases). Germline CDR1 SGHDT, CDR2 YYEEEE. The CDR3 has 16 amino acids. Trimming removed 4 bases at V and 3 bases at J, with 17 bases between. This chain's CDR3 is CASSPFTGIGKNIQYF. The CDR3 nucleotides read TGTGCCAGCAGCCCCTTTACAGGGATTGGCAAAAACATTCAGTACTTC.

The chain combines TRBV7-6 with TRBJ2-5, with 11 positions matching TRBD2. CDR1 SGHVS and CDR2 FNYEAQ come from the germline V gene. The CDR3 loop spans 16 amino acids. The V segment lost 3 bases and the J segment 5 bases; nucleotides outside the gene matches: 8. This CDR3 is CASSFFTSGGRETQYF. The CDR3 DNA reads TGTGCCAGCAGCTTTTTTACTAGCGGGGGCCGGGAGACCCAGTACTTC.

V and J are TRBV11-2 and TRBJ2-7; possibly TRBD2 for D (6 bases). The CDR3 extends over 14 amino acids. CDR1 is SGHAT and CDR2 is FQNNGV in the germline V gene. Trimming took 4 bases from V and 3 from J, leaving 13 bases between them. CDR3 nucleotide sequence: TGTGCCAGCAGCTCCTCCATCGGGGGCTACGAGCAGTACTTC. This sequence encodes CASSSSIGGYEQYF.

This chain links TRBV27 with TRBJ2-5, with TRBD1 matching over 10 bases. Germline V gene data show CDR1 as MNHEY and CDR2 as SMNVEV (reference sequence). The CDR3 runs 14 residues. After removal of 4 bases from V and 5 bases from J, the junction contained 4 bases not matched to a gene. The CDR3 region is CASSSTGGWETQYF. The CDR3 DNA follows: TGTGCCAGCAGTTCGACAGGGGGCTGGGAGACCCAGTACTTC.

The chain couples TRBV13 to TRBJ2-3; 7 nucleotides line up with TRBD2. The CDR3 totals 16 residues. Germline V gene sequence: CDR1 PRHDT, CDR2 FYEKMQ (reference sequence). The junction had 7 bases not matched to a gene; V was cut back by 1 base and J by 3 bases. CDR3 in DNA: TGTGCCAGCAGCTTAGTAAGGGACTATCAAACAGATACGCAGTATTTT. The encoded protein is CASSLVRDYQTDTQYF.

V usage is TRBV6-5 and J usage is TRBJ1-2; D perhaps matches TRBD1 (6 bases). CDR1 and CDR2 from the germline V gene are MNHEY and SVGAGI. The CDR3 extends over 16 amino acids. The ends were cut back, 0 bases at V and 1 base at J, with 12 bases in the middle. DNA for the CDR3: TGTGCCAGCAGTTACTCGAGGGGGTCTCTTAACTATGGCTACACCTTC. It yields the protein CASSYSRGSLNYGYTF.

The chain recombines TRBV11-2 with TRBJ2-1, with 7 bases identical to TRBD1. Trimming at V came to 3 bases and at J to 1 base, leaving 9 bases not matched to a gene. The germline gives CDR1 SGHAT, CDR2 FQNNGV. The CDR3 extends over 17 amino acids. The CDR3 DNA is TGTGCCAGCAGCTTGGGGGTCCTGGACAGGTCCTACAATGAGCAGTTCTTC. Translated, it gives CASSLGVLDRSYNEQFF.

The chain joins TRBV4-3 to TRBJ1-2; tentative D call: TRBD1 (6 bases). CDR3 length equals 15 residues. The V gene's germline CDR1 is LGHNA and CDR2 YSLEER. V was clipped by 0 bases and J by 3 bases, with 11 bases between them. This CDR3 is CASSQETGTHYGYTF. The CDR3 DNA reads as TGCGCCAGCAGCCAAGAGACAGGTACGCACTATGGCTACACCTTC.

The J gene is TRBJ2-2, the V gene TRBV6-4; a weak D match, TRBD1 (6 bases). Germline assignment: CDR1 MRHNA and CDR2 SNTAGT. The CDR3 consists of 15 residues. Trimming left V 7 bases short and J 2 bases short, with 14 bases between. CDR3 nucleotides: TGTGCCAGCAAAAAGAACAGGGCTAACACCGGGGAGCTGTTTTTT. Translation: CASKKNRANTGELFF.

The chain has TRBV6-5 and TRBJ2-7; tentative D call: TRBD1 (6 bases). Germline V lookup: CDR1 MNHEY, CDR2 SVGAGI. V gave up 6 bases and J gave up 2 bases, with 17 bases separating them. This CDR3 is 15 amino acids long. As DNA, the CDR3 is TGTGCCAGCAGAGGTCCGGGACAACTTACCTACGAGCAGTACTTC. It translates to CASRGPGQLTYEQYF.